These 24 T cell receptor beta chains originate from one sample sequenced in a study of Ad26.COV2.S vaccination and SARS-CoV-2 variants. Method: immunoSEQ multiplex PCR; TCRdb's copy keeps in-frame clones and lacks some. The repertoire holds about 420,000 clones, with approximately 88% as singletons. Treatment meaning: some 19 received Ad26.COV2.S at low or high dose, single or two shots; about 5 received placebo; per-sample allocation not given. The samples were gathered on day 63 after the first injection of vaccine or placebo. The sequences come from peripheral blood, collected in a trial of Ad26.COV2.S vaccine versus placebo. The receptors derive from a person aged 18 to 59 who received the Ad26.COV2.S COVID-19 vaccine or a placebo.

The chain employs TRBV5-8 and TRBJ1-2, with unresolved D. The CDR3 sequence is 13 residues long. Germline loops: CDR1 SGHTS, CDR2 YDEGEE. V lost 6 bases to trimming and J lost 4 bases, with 13 bases between them. The CDR3 region is CASKIRGVYGYTF. The CDR3 coding sequence is TGTGCCAGCAAAATACGGGGAGTCTATGGCTACACCTTC.

The J gene is TRBJ2-1, the V gene TRBV6-6, with TRBD1 as a possible D gene (7 bases). Germline V gene data show CDR1 as MNHNY and CDR2 as SVGAGI (reference sequence). V lost 2 bases and J 7 bases, leaving 18 bases between the germline ends. The CDR3 is made up of 16 amino acids. Written as DNA, the CDR3 is TGTGCCAGCAGTTACGCGGGGACAGTAGGGAATAATGAGCAGTTCTTC. Residues: CASSYAGTVGNNEQFF.

V usage is TRBV10-1 and J usage is TRBJ2-1; TRBD2 is a possible D gene (6 bases). The V gene lost 7 bases and the J gene lost 3 bases, with 13 bases spanning the gap. Germline V CDR1 and CDR2: WNHNN, SYGVQD (reference sequence). The CDR3 consists of 14 residues. This chain's CDR3 is CASIGGENYNEQFF. DNA for the CDR3: TGCGCCAGCATTGGCGGGGAAAACTACAATGAGCAGTTCTTC.

This chain uses TRBV6-5 with TRBJ2-3; TRBD1 might be the D (6 bases). The germline gives CDR1 MNHEY, CDR2 SVGAGI. The CDR3 loop spans 13 amino acids. Between the trimmed V and J ends, which lost 6 bases and 6 bases, there was a span of 13 bases. The CDR3 loop is CASSYRQDDTQYF. The CDR3 coding sequence is TGTGCCAGCAGCTACAGACAGGATGATACGCAGTATTTT.

The chain has TRBV6-4 and TRBJ2-2; 9 bases are shared with TRBD2. The CDR3 consists of 15 residues. Germline lookup yields CDR1 MRHNA and CDR2 SNTAGT. The V segment lost 4 bases and the J segment 5 bases; nucleotides outside the gene matches: 5. CDR3 residues: CASSAASGATGELFF. As DNA, the CDR3 is TGTGCCAGCAGTGCGGCTAGCGGGGCGACCGGGGAGCTGTTTTTT.

The genes are TRBV28 and TRBJ2-7; tentatively, D is TRBD2 (6 bases). The germline gives CDR1 MDHEN, CDR2 SYDVKM. The length of the CDR3 is 14 residues. V was shortened by 5 bases and J by 2 bases, with 13 bases between the two germline ends. DNA of the CDR3: TGTGCCAGCAGTGCGCCGGGACTCACCTACGAGCAGTACTTC. It codes for CASSAPGLTYEQYF.

This clone appeared a single time. V gene TRBV6-5 combines with J gene TRBJ1-4; 7 positions agree with TRBD1. This CDR3 region has 11 residues. Trimming at V came to 8 bases and at J to 10 bases, leaving 4 bases not matched to a gene. The V gene's germline CDR1 is MNHEY and CDR2 SVGAGI. This CDR3 reads CASFQGGKLFF. CDR3 nucleotide sequence: TGTGCCAGCTTTCAGGGGGGAAAACTGTTTTTT.

The chain uses TRBV27 and TRBJ2-1; D call uncertain. This CDR3 contains 11 residues. Germline V CDR1 and CDR2: MNHEY, SMNVEV (reference sequence). Trimming took off 5 bases at V and 4 bases at J, with 3 bases between the two ends. The chain's CDR3 is CASSVYNEQFF. The CDR3 DNA reads TGTGCCAGCAGTGTTTACAATGAGCAGTTCTTC.

V gene TRBV19 combines with J gene TRBJ2-1; TRBD1 aligns across 8 bases. The ends lost 7 bases at V and 6 bases at J; junction bases unmatched: 5. Germline V CDR1 and CDR2: LNHDA, SQIVND (reference sequence). The CDR3 runs 13 residues. In DNA, the CDR3 is TGTGCCAGTACCGCAACAGGGGGCAATGAGCAGTTCTTC. It yields the protein CASTATGGNEQFF.

CDR3 protein: CASSPRMVSSGNTIYF. CDR3 nucleotide sequence: TGCGCCAGCAGCCCCCGGATGGTGAGCTCTGGAAACACCATATATTTT. The chain has TRBV5-1 and TRBJ1-3; no firm D call. Trimming cost V 4 bases and J 0 bases, with 14 bases left between them. This CDR3 region has 16 residues. The germline gives CDR1 SGHRS, CDR2 YFSETQ. Based on the CDR3 plus reference TRBV5-1 and TRBJ1-3, the full variable domain is KAGVTQTPRYLIKTRGQQVTLSCSPISGHRSVSWYQQTPGQGLQFLFEYFSETQRNKGNFPGRFSGRQFSNSRSEMNVSTLELGDSALYLCASSPRMVSSGNTIYFGEGSWLTVV.

The chain is built from TRBV12-3 or TRBV12-4 and TRBJ2-7, with a possible D match to TRBD1 (5 bases). The CDR3 loop spans 13 amino acids. The ends were cut back, 5 bases at V and 2 bases at J, with 10 bases in the middle. CDR3 amino acids: CASSMGRTYEQYF. CDR3 sequence (DNA): TGTGCCAGCAGTATGGGGCGGACCTACGAGCAGTACTTC.

To note about this clone: The same CDR3 can be traced to other DNA sequences in this sample. This chain links TRBV7-9 with TRBJ1-4; 9 positions match TRBD1. Germline V gives CDR1 SEHNR, CDR2 FQNEAQ (reference sequence). J was trimmed by 8 bases and V by 5 bases; bases with no gene match: 6. This CDR3 spans 14 amino acids. For the CDR3, the DNA is TGTGCCAGCAGCCAAGGACAGGGGCGGGAAAAACTGTTTTTT. Translated, it gives CASSQGQGREKLFF.

In nucleotides, the CDR3 is TGTGCCAGCAGCTTAGACACAGTGTACCAAGAGACCCAGTACTTC. Amino acid sequence: CASSLDTVYQETQYF. The chain links TRBV7-2 to TRBJ2-5; D is unclear. The germline gives CDR1 SGHTA, CDR2 FQGNSA. V was pared by 1 base and J by 0 bases, with 9 bases between. CDR3 length equals 15 residues.

The chain carries TRBV30 and TRBJ1-5; D remains unclear. V was shortened by 4 bases and J by 0 bases, with 10 bases between the two germline ends. The V gene's germline CDR1 is GTSNPN and CDR2 SVGIG (reference sequence). The length of the CDR3 is 14 residues. The CDR3 DNA reads as TGTGCCTGGAAAGGCGATTATAGCAATCAGCCCCAGCATTTT. It yields the protein CAWKGDYSNQPQHF.

About this clone: Mismatch with germline at one junction end may stem from a read error. This sample includes further DNA sequences coding for the same CDR3. The chain's CDR3 is CASRDSNQPQHF. CDR3 bases: TGTGCGAGCAGGGATAGCAATCAGCCCCAGCATTTT. The V gene is TRBV28, the J gene TRBJ1-5; D is possibly TRBD1 (5 bases). The CDR3 covers 12 residues. Germline V gene data show CDR1 as MDHEN and CDR2 as SYDVKM. Full variable domain (missing parts from reference TRBV28 and TRBJ1-5): DVKVTQSSRYLVKRTGEKVFLECVQDMDHENMFWYRQDPGLGLRLIYFSYDVKMKEKGDIPEGYSVSREKKERFSLILESASTNQTSMYLCASRDSNQPQHFGDGTRLSIL.

V is TRBV18 and J is TRBJ1-4; the D is unclear. The length of the CDR3 is 13 residues. From germline, CDR1 is KGHSH and CDR2 LQKENI. V was shortened by 1 base and J by 7 bases, with 7 bases between the two germline ends. The CDR3: CASSPQSAEKLFF. CDR3 nucleotide sequence: TGTGCCAGCTCACCACAGTCGGCTGAAAAACTGTTTTTT.

The CDR3 DNA reads TGCGCCAGCAGCCACCTTGGACAGGACGAGCAGTACTTC. Protein sequence: CASSHLGQDEQYF. The chain couples TRBV4-1 to TRBJ2-7; TRBD1 agrees at 7 bases. Germline CDR1 is MGHRA and CDR2 is YSYEKL. There are 13 residues in the CDR3. V lost 3 bases to trimming and J lost 5 bases; unmatched junction nucleotides: 4.

The chain is built from TRBV29-1 and TRBJ1-2; D remains unclear. V lost 4 bases to trimming and J lost 8 bases, with 11 bases between them. The CDR3 has 11 residues. Germline values: CDR1 SQVTM, CDR2 ANQGSEA. For the CDR3, the DNA is TGCAGCGTTGTGGCGGGTATCGGCTACACCTTC. This sequence encodes CSVVAGIGYTF.

This clone was seen just once. The V gene is TRBV9, the J gene TRBJ2-1, with D unclear. Between the trimmed V and J ends, which lost 0 bases and 6 bases, there was a span of 13 bases. The V gene's germline CDR1 is SGDLS and CDR2 YYNGEE. CDR3 length: 15 amino acids. The CDR3 coding sequence is TGTGCCAGCAGCGTAGATGGGTCGGTAATCAATGAGCAGTTCTTC. Its protein product is CASSVDGSVINEQFF.

J is TRBJ1-1 and V is TRBV6-2 or TRBV6-3; perhaps TRBD1 as D (6 bases). The germline gives CDR1 MNHEY, CDR2 SVGEGT. The CDR3 loop spans 14 amino acids. Trimming stripped 3 bases from V and 3 bases from J, with 11 bases between. The CDR3 loop is CASSYRNRDTEAFF. CDR3 DNA sequence: TGTGCCAGCAGTTATCGGAACAGGGACACTGAAGCTTTCTTT.

This chain joins TRBV7-9 and TRBJ2-1, with no clear D. The germline V and J ends were trimmed by 1 base and 6 bases, with 7 bases remaining between them. The CDR3 length is 13 residues. The germline V gene has CDR1 SEHNR and CDR2 FQNEAQ (reference sequence). CDR3 region: CASSLGWGNEQFF. The CDR3 DNA is TGTGCCAGCAGCTTAGGGTGGGGCAATGAGCAGTTCTTC.

This chain uses TRBV6-2 or TRBV6-3 with TRBJ1-5; no firm D call. Germline V gene sequence: CDR1 MNHEY, CDR2 SVGEGT. This CDR3 is built from 15 residues. Trimming removed 0 bases from V and 3 bases from J, with 9 bases in between. CDR3 amino acids: CASSYSKGVNQPQHF. DNA of the CDR3: TGTGCCAGCAGTTACTCGAAGGGTGTCAATCAGCCCCAGCATTTT.

The rearrangement joins TRBV15 to TRBJ1-2; tentative D call: TRBD1 (6 bases). Trimming stripped 1 base from V and 6 bases from J, with 12 bases between. Germline lookup yields CDR1 LNHNV and CDR2 YYDKDF (reference sequence). The CDR3 totals 14 residues. The CDR3 nucleotides are TGTGCCACCAGCAGAGTGGACAGTTCGAATGGCTACACCTTC. Its translation: CATSRVDSSNGYTF.

The V call is TRBV5-1, the J call TRBJ2-7, with D maybe TRBD1 (5 bases). Per germline, CDR1 SGHRS and CDR2 YFSETQ. The CDR3 sequence is 12 residues long. V lost 0 bases and J 5 bases, leaving 6 bases between the germline ends. The DNA for the CDR3 is TGCGCCAGCAGCTTGGCAGGGCACGAGCAGTACTTC. This gives the protein CASSLAGHEQYF.